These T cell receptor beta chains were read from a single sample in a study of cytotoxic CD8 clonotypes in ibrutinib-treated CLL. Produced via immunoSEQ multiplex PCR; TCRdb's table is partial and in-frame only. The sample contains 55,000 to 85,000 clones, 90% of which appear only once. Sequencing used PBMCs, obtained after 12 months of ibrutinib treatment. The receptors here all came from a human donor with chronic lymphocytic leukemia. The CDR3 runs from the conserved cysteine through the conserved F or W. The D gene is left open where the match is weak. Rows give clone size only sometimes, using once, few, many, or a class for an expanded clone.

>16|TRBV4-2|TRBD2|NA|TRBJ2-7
CASSQKLLAGAHEQYF
TGTGCCAGCAGCCAAAAGTTACTAGCGGGAGCCCACGAGCAGTACTTC
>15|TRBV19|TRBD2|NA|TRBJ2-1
CASRSGLAGLGEQFF
TGTGCCAGTAGATCGGGACTAGCGGGACTGGGTGAGCAGTTCTTC
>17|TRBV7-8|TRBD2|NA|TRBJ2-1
CASSVLAGGLSYNEQFF
TGTGCCAGCAGCGTCCTAGCGGGAGGGCTCTCCTACAATGAGCAGTTCTTC
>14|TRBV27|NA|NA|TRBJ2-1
CASSLTGSYNEQFF
TGTGCCAGCAGTTTAACAGGCTCCTACAATGAGCAGTTCTTC
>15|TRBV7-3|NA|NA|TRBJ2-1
CASSLIAPDTDEQFF
TGTGCCAGCAGCTTAATAGCCCCCGATACCGATGAGCAGTTCTTC
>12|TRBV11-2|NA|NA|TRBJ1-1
CASSGLNTEAFF
TGTGCCAGCAGCGGTTTGAACACTGAAGCTTTCTTT
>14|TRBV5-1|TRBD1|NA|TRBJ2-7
CASETGQGAYEQYF
TGCGCCAGCGAGACGGGACAGGGGGCCTACGAGCAGTACTTC
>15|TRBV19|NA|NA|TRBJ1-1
CASSSSDSGNTEAFF
TGTGCCAGTAGTTCGTCGGACAGCGGGAACACTGAAGCTTTCTTT
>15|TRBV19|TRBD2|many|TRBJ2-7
CASSKYGLASYEQYF
TGTGCCAGTAGTAAATACGGACTAGCGAGCTACGAGCAGTACTTC
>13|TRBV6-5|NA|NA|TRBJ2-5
CASKEGDQETQYF
TGTGCCAGCAAGGAGGGAGACCAAGAGACCCAGTACTTC
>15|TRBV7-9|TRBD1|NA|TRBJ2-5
CASSLGTGGGETQYF
TGTGCCAGCAGCCTAGGGACAGGGGGTGGAGAGACCCAGTACTTC
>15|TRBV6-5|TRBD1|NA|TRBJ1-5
CASNSGTGGNQPQHF
TGTGCCAGCAACTCCGGGACAGGGGGAAATCAGCCCCAGCATTTT
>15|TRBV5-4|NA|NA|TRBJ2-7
CASSSIPPGSYEQYF
TGTGCCAGCAGTTCAATACCCCCGGGATCCTACGAGCAGTACTTC
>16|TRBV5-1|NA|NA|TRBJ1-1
CASSLVQGRGTGEAFF
TGCGCCAGCAGCTTGGTTCAGGGTCGGGGGACGGGTGAAGCTTTCTTT
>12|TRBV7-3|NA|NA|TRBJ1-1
CASSLHRGTTFF
TGTGCCAGCAGCTTACATAGGGGTACGACTTTCTTT
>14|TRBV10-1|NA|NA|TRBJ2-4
CASSAGSAKNIQYF
TGCGCCAGCAGTGCAGGGTCTGCCAAAAACATTCAGTACTTC
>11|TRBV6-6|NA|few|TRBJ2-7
CASSQSYEQYF
TGTGCCAGCAGCCAGTCCTACGAGCAGTACTTC
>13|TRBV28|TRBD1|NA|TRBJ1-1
CASSKTGAIEAFF
TGTGCCAGCAGTAAAACAGGGGCCATTGAAGCTTTCTTT
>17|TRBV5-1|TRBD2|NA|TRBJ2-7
CASSLVGGLAASYEQYF
TGCGCCAGCAGCTTGGTCGGCGGGCTAGCGGCCTCCTACGAGCAGTACTTC
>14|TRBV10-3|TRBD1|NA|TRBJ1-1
CAIRSRTGGTEAFF
TGTGCCATCAGATCGAGGACAGGGGGAACTGAAGCTTTCTTT
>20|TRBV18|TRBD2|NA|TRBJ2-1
CASSPNPTSGGLSSYNEQFF
TGTGCCAGCTCACCAAACCCGACTAGCGGAGGTCTTAGCTCCTACAATGAGCAGTTCTTC
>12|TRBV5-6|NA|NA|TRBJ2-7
CASSKTVYEQYF
TGTGCCAGCAGCAAGACAGTGTACGAGCAGTACTTC
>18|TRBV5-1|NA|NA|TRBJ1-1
CASSLTRGQGGMNTEAFF
TGCGCCAGCAGCCTTACCCGGGGGCAGGGCGGGATGAACACTGAAGCTTTCTTT
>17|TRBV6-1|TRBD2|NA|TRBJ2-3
CASSDQLAGGRTDTQYF
TGTGCCAGCAGTGATCAACTAGCGGGAGGAAGGACAGATACGCAGTATTTT
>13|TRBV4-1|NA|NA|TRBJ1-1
CASSQVGSPEAFF
TGCGCCAGCAGCCAAGTAGGATCACCTGAAGCTTTCTTT
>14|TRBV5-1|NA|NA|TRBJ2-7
CASSSGGATYEQYF
TGCGCCAGCAGCTCAGGGGGGGCAACCTACGAGCAGTACTTC
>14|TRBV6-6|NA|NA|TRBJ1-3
CASSYDRTGNTIYF
TGTGCCAGCAGTTACGACAGGACTGGAAACACCATATATTTT
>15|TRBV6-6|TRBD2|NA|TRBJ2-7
CASSYLARERDEQYF
TGTGCCAGCAGTTACTTAGCGCGGGAGCGGGACGAGCAGTACTTC